The 9 T cell receptor beta chains below all came from one sample that was sequenced in a study of technical replicates of blood from several donors. Sequencing was performed with immunoSEQ multiplex PCR; in TCRdb, only in-frame clones are kept and a portion is missing. The table has 80,000 to 90,000 clones, around 94% seen once. Sequencing input: T cells isolated from PBMCs. These receptors originate from a human donor in good health.

In this sample, this clone turned up once. The chain uses TRBV10-2 and TRBJ1-5; TRBD1 matches at 8 bases. Per the germline V gene, CDR1 is WSHSY and CDR2 is SAAADI. V gave up 3 bases and J gave up 4 bases; unmatched junction bases: 8. The CDR3 length is 16 residues. This CDR3 is CASSDRTGLKNQPQHF. The CDR3 DNA sequence: TGCGCCAGCAGTGATCGGACAGGGTTGAAAAATCAGCCCCAGCATTTT.

The chain links TRBV7-2 to TRBJ1-1, with a weak D call TRBD1 (6 bases). In germline, CDR1 is SGHTA, CDR2 FQGNSA. The CDR3 totals 12 residues. The V gene lost 1 base and the J gene lost 11 bases, with 11 bases spanning the gap. CDR3 protein: CASSLVIGGAFF. CDR3 in DNA: TGTGCCAGCAGCTTAGTGATAGGGGGTGCTTTCTTT. The entire variable domain, with the rest obtained from reference TRBV7-2 and TRBJ1-1, is as follows: GAGVSQSPSNKVTEKGKDVELRCDPISGHTALYWYRQSLGQGLEFLIYFQGNSAPDKSGLPSDRFSAERTGGSVSTLTIQRTQQEDSAVYLCASSLVIGGAFFGQGTRLTVV.

The gene calls are TRBV6-4 and TRBJ2-2; 11 bases agree with TRBD2. The germline V gene has CDR1 MRHNA and CDR2 SNTAGT. The CDR3 length is 18 residues. The ends lost 5 bases at V and 3 bases at J; junction bases unmatched: 11. The CDR3 region has the DNA TGTGCCAGCAGTCCTTATAGACTAGCGGGGTTCTACACCGGGGAGCTGTTTTTT. This gives the protein CASSPYRLAGFYTGELFF.

This rearrangement joins TRBV2 to TRBJ2-7; the match to TRBD1 covers 8 bases. Looked up from germline, CDR1 is SNHLY and CDR2 is FYNNEI. The junction had 2 bases not matched to a gene; V was cut back by 8 bases and J by 2 bases. The length of the CDR3 is 12 residues. CDR3 in DNA: TGTGCCAGCGCGACAGGGGCCTACGAGCAGTACTTC. It encodes CASATGAYEQYF.

The rearrangement uses TRBV4-2 and TRBJ1-3; D gene unclear. V was clipped by 5 bases and J by 4 bases, with 12 bases between them. Germline assignment: CDR1 LGHNA and CDR2 YNFKEQ. The CDR3 covers 14 residues. Written as DNA, the CDR3 is TGTGCCAGCAGCAACTCCTACGCAGGAAACACCATATATTTT. This translates into CASSNSYAGNTIYF.

The chain joins TRBV2 to TRBJ1-2; tentatively, D is TRBD1 (5 bases). Trimming pared 4 bases from V and 4 bases from J, leaving 16 bases between. The CDR3 has 15 residues. Germline V gene data show CDR1 as SNHLY and CDR2 as FYNNEI. The CDR3 is CASSVQGAAGYGYTF. CDR3 in DNA: TGTGCCAGCAGTGTTCAGGGCGCTGCAGGCTATGGCTACACCTTC.

This sequence joins TRBV6-5 and TRBJ2-4; maybe TRBD2 (5 bases). The CDR3 consists of 13 residues. V lost 5 bases and J lost 9, with 14 bases in between. CDR1 is MNHEY and CDR2 is SVGAGI in the germline V gene. CDR3 amino acids: CASSGGLVSIQYF. CDR3 sequence (DNA): TGTGCCAGCAGTGGAGGTCTCGTGAGCATTCAGTACTTC.

This clone has just one count. The V call is TRBV5-1, the J call TRBJ1-1; a weak D match, TRBD1 (5 bases). V lost 4 bases to trimming and J lost 4 bases, with 20 bases between them. The CDR3 has 16 residues. The germline CDR1 and CDR2 sequences are SGHRS and YFSETQ. CDR3 sequence reads: CASSRESGLTVTEAFF. CDR3 DNA: TGCGCCAGCAGCCGCGAATCGGGACTAACCGTCACTGAAGCTTTCTTT.

The chain is built from TRBV27 and TRBJ2-7; 11 bases map to TRBD2. The V segment lost 2 bases and the J segment 0 bases; nucleotides outside the gene matches: 12. Germline V gene sequence: CDR1 MNHEY, CDR2 SMNVEV (reference sequence). The length of the CDR3 is 19 residues. The CDR3 protein is CASSLGGLAGGASSYEQYF. The CDR3 DNA follows: TGTGCCAGCAGTTTAGGCGGGCTAGCGGGGGGCGCAAGCTCCTACGAGCAGTACTTC.